Listed here is a single TCR beta chain. The sample has other DNA sequences that encode this CDR3 too. These data come from a study of blood T cell repertoires in COVID-19. Study in general: There were acute and convalescent COVID-19 samples, and they came from the United States, Italy and Spain.

The length of the CDR3 is 14 residues. Trimming removed 5 bases from V and 0 bases from J, with 9 bases in between. CDR1 and CDR2 (germline): SGDLS, YYNGEE. In the original analysis: Scientists estimated how many nucleated cells there were by amplifying reference gene primers. This table comes from immunoSEQ multiplex PCR, and its TCRdb copy is limited to in-frame clones, with some not included. D and trimming were read from the DNA, whereas the V and J calls and clone size are those reported in that table. The repertoire holds approximately 80,000 clones, around four fifths seen once, with about 10% in the top ten.

This receptor was obtained from a human donor in a cohort sampled during active COVID-19. Sequenced: peripheral blood. The chain combines TRBV9 with TRBJ2-1; D is undetermined. CDR3 DNA sequence: TGTGCCAGCAGACCGTTGAGCTCCTACAATGAGCAGTTCTTC. Protein sequence: CASRPLSSYNEQFF.